This TCR beta chain was identified in a study of T cell changes during pregnancy in multiple sclerosis. Sequenced by immunoSEQ multiplex PCR; TCRdb stores in-frame clones only, minus some. This sample has around 110,000 clones, with about 94% found just once. CDR3 length: 13 residues. Germline V gene sequence: CDR1 SEHNR, CDR2 FQNEAQ (reference sequence). Trimming left V 1 base short and J 8 bases short, with 11 bases between. The chain carries TRBV7-9 and TRBJ1-2, with D possibly matching TRBD1 (6 bases). Sequences were derived from peripheral blood, sampled in the third trimester of pregnancy. This TCR was sampled from a female donor with multiple sclerosis, enrolled in a pregnancy study. CDR3 nucleotide sequence: TGTGCCAGCAGCTTAGATGGGGGCGACGGCTACACCTTC. Amino acids: CASSLDGGDGYTF.